This paragraph covers one T cell receptor beta chain sequence. The antigen is not known. The data belong to a study of T cell repertoires in cytomegalovirus infection. Study summary: Recently identified HLA-C-restricted and well-studied HLA-B-restricted CMV epitopes were used. Indications came from public TCR beta signatures; they pointed to CMV infection and to a matching HLA type.

Study-level points and caveats: The response measured ex vivo was dominated by TCR beta clonotypes (HLA-C-restricted and CMV-specific).

Via MiXCR, TCRdb re-called the reads, giving one row per CDR3 protein. The sample records approximately 260,000 distinct CDR3 sequences, roughly a fifth being singletons. The source material was cultured PBMCs, sampled from culture after CMV antigen stimulation. The source is a human donor in good health (CMV status not recorded). Some clones in this sample may be carry-over from other donors' samples.

The CDR3 bases are TGCGCCAGCAGCCAGCCCCGGGACAGGGGACACCGTCCCCTATACAATGAGCAGTTCTTC. Encoded protein: CASSQPRDRGHRPLYNEQFF. The V call is TRBV4-1, the J call TRBJ2-1, with 10 positions matching TRBD1. After removal of 3 bases from V and 4 bases from J, the junction contained 18 bases not matched to a gene. CDR1 is MGHRA and CDR2 is YSYEKL in the germline V gene. The CDR3 runs 20 residues.